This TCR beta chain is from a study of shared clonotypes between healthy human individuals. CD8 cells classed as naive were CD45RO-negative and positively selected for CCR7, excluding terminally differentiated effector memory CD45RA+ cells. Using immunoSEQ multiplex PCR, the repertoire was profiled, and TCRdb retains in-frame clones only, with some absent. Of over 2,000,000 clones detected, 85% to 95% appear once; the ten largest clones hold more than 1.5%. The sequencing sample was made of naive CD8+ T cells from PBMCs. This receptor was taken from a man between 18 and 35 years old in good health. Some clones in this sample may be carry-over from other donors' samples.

In DNA form, the CDR3 reads TGCGCCAGCAGCGCAGTGAACACTGAAGCTTTCTTT. It is translated as CASSAVNTEAFF. The genes are TRBV5-1 and TRBJ1-1; D is unclear. CDR3 size: 12 residues. Trimming pared 4 bases from V and 0 bases from J, leaving 4 bases between. In germline, CDR1 is SGHRS, CDR2 YFSETQ.